The clone carrying this T cell receptor beta chain showed up just a few times. Its target is not known. TCRdb ran MiXCR on the 5' RACE reads and lists one entry per CDR3 protein. Of approximately 510,000 distinct CDR3 sequences listed, roughly 22% are singletons. These data are taken from a study of T cells after yellow fever vaccination. Trimming left V 5 bases short and J 16 bases short, with 12 bases between. The CDR3 totals 11 residues. Germline V CDR1 and CDR2: SGHTA, FQGNSA. Points from the study as a whole: The bulk population could contribute abundant contaminating clonotypes to FACS-sorted repertoires.

The rearrangement joins TRBV7-2 to TRBJ1-6; D may be TRBD1 (6 bases). The sequences come from PBMCs, collected approximately 22 days after the first yellow fever vaccination. This TCR was recovered from a man aged 18 to 30 who received the YFV17D yellow fever vaccine. CDR3 protein: CASSTGQRLHF. CDR3 DNA: TGTGCCAGCAGCACAGGACAGAGACTCCACTTT. The variable domain in full, with the rest retrieved from reference TRBV7-2 and TRBJ1-6, is GAGVSQSPSNKVTEKGKDVELRCDPISGHTALYWYRQSLGQGLEFLIYFQGNSAPDKSGLPSDRFSAERTGGSVSTLTIQRTQQEDSAVYLCASSTGQRLHFGNGTRLTVT.